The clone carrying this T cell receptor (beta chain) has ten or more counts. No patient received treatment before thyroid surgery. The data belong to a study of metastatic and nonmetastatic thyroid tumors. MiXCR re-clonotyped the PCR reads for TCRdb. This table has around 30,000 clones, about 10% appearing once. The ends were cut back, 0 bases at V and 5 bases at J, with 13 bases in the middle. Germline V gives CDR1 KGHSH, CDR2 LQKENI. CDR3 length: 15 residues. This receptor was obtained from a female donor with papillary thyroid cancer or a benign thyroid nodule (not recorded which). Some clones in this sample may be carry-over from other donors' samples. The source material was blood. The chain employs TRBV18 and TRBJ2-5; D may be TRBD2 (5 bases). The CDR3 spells CASSPPLQDWETQYF. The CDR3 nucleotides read TGTGCCAGCTCACCACCCTTGCAGGACTGGGAGACCCAGTACTTC.